These T cell receptor beta chains were read from a single sample in a study of blood T cell repertoires in COVID-19. TCRdb keeps only in-frame clones here, not all; method: immunoSEQ multiplex PCR. This sample has about 120,000 clones, with more than 75% found just once. Sequencing was carried out using peripheral blood. Source of these receptors: a man between 60 and 75 years old with acute or convalescent COVID-19. The conserved cysteine and the conserved F or W are not part of the CDR3 here. A D gene is named only where the DNA matches it firmly.

d_gene | j_gene | v_gene | CDR3aa
TRBD1 | TRBJ2-2 | TRBV5-6 | ASSLGTGPSGELF
- | TRBJ2-7 | TRBV11-2 | ASSSIGAYEQY
- | TRBJ2-7 | TRBV21-1 | ASSKAPAYEQY
- | TRBJ1-6 | TRBV18 | ASSQRDKDSPLH
TRBD2 | TRBJ2-5 | TRBV2 | ASSESAILADQDKPQETQY
- | TRBJ2-4 | TRBV6-6 | ASSNGQRNIQY
- | TRBJ2-3 | TRBV5-1 | ASSPASVRGSGSDTQY
- | TRBJ1-1 | TRBV6-2/TRBV6-3 | ASSYSPVPTEAF
TRBD2 | TRBJ2-1 | TRBV5-4 | ASSSEGLAENEQF
- | TRBJ2-5 | TRBV28 | ASSPGGKETQY
TRBD2 | TRBJ2-2 | TRBV7-2 | ASSSGLAPSTGELF
TRBD2 | TRBJ2-7 | TRBV27 | ASSLRGLADSYEQY
TRBD2 | TRBJ2-7 | TRBV9 | ASSPSVTGGDEQY
- | TRBJ1-5 | TRBV6-5 | ASSYSGDINQPQH
- | TRBJ1-1 | TRBV28 | ASPRGGSDTEAF
TRBD2 | TRBJ2-1 | TRBV6-6 | ASSYASGRADEQF
- | TRBJ1-2 | TRBV12-1 | ASSSRTVNYGYT